This T cell receptor (beta chain) emerged from a study of T-cell reconstitution after alpha-beta-depleted transplantation in children. Preparation of the TCRbeta library used unique molecular identifiers. TCRdb processed the PCR reads anew with MiXCR; each CDR3 protein has one entry. The table lists approximately 220,000 distinct CDR3 sequences, 17% of them singletons. This clonotype has just a few counts. The antigen remains unidentified. Whole-study results and caveats: Where alpha-beta T cells came from about two months after transplant was reportedly several hundred expanded graft clones. The origin of high day-60 TCRbeta diversity in some patients lay in surviving recipient T cells and thymic progenitors. One year after transplant, T-cell counts and diversity came mostly from newly produced T cells.

V dropped 3 bases and J dropped 1 base, with 10 bases sitting between them. This CDR3 spans 14 amino acids. CDR1 and CDR2 (germline): DFQATT, SNEGSKA (reference sequence). The source is a male patient between 2 and 9 years old who had a stem cell transplant for acute lymphoblastic leukemia, so the T cells may come from the graft donor. This chain joins TRBV20-1 and TRBJ2-1, with D tentatively TRBD1 (5 bases). Sequenced material: PBMCs, mostly from graft donor cells, taken 360 days after TCRalphabeta/CD19-depleted stem cell transplant. CDR3 nucleotide sequence: TGCAGTGCTAGCCCCCCAGGGTCCTACAATGAGCAGTTCTTC. Amino acids: CSASPPGSYNEQFF.